The clone carrying this T cell receptor beta chain was detected many times. The sample originates from a study of early T cells in non-severe SARS-CoV-2 infection. Each CDR3 protein is one row after TCRdb ran MiXCR on the 5' RACE reads. The data hold more than 55,000 distinct CDR3 sequences, with 5.9% observed a single time. The germline CDR1 and CDR2 sequences are SGHRS and YFSETQ. This CDR3 has 16 residues. V gave up 3 bases and J gave up 0 bases; unmatched junction bases: 6. J is TRBJ2-1 and V is TRBV5-1; 7 nucleotides align to TRBD1. The sequence derives from an adult who was a healthcare worker with PCR-confirmed SARS-CoV-2 infection or an uninfected control (not recorded which). Here the sequenced sample was whole blood, taken at baseline. The CDR3 sequence is CASSSLRGSSYNEQFF. For the CDR3, the DNA is TGCGCCAGCAGCTCCCTCAGGGGGAGCTCCTACAATGAGCAGTTCTTC.